The 21 T cell receptor beta chains reported below all come from one sample, sequenced in a study of CD8 T cells in ankylosing spondylitis. Each CDR3 protein is one row after TCRdb ran MiXCR on the 5' RACE reads. The sample yields under 300,000 distinct CDR3 sequences, about 10% seen once. Input material: blood, either unsorted or a sorted T cell fraction (not recorded which). The receptors were sampled from a male donor with ankylosing spondylitis or in good health (not recorded which).

This clonotype was picked up a small number of times. This CDR3 is CASSSAGWPRGNDEQFF. For the CDR3, the DNA is TGTGCCAGCAGCTCCGCGGGATGGCCCCGCGGGAATGATGAGCAGTTCTTC. The chain joins TRBV11-2 to TRBJ2-1; D might be TRBD2 (6 bases). This CDR3 region has 17 residues. Germline V CDR1 and CDR2: SGHAT, FQNNGV. Trimming took 4 bases from V and 8 from J, leaving 24 bases between them.

As regards this clonotype: A single base separates this from a much larger clone, so it may be a read error. The chain joins TRBV7-2 to TRBJ2-1; D unresolved. The germline V gene encodes CDR1 SGHTA and CDR2 FQGNSA. This CDR3 spans 15 amino acids. CDR3 nucleotide sequence: TGTGCCAGCAGCTTAGAGGTGATTTCCTACAATAAGCAGTTCTTC. It is translated as CASSLEVISYNKQFF.

With regard to this clonotype: A far larger clone is one nucleotide away, so this likely arose from a read error. V gene TRBV5-1 combines with J gene TRBJ2-3; D call uncertain. V was shortened by 1 base and J by 7 bases, with 7 bases between the two germline ends. The germline gives CDR1 SGHRS, CDR2 YFSETQ. CDR3 length: 12 amino acids. The CDR3 coding sequence is TGCGCCAGCAGCTTGAGGGCGTATACGCAGTATTTT. It specifies CASSLRAYTQYF.

This clonotype showed up many times. The chain's CDR3 is CASSEERQETQYF. The DNA of the CDR3 is TGCGCCAGCTCGGAGGAGCGGCAAGAGACCCAGTACTTC. V and J are TRBV4-1 and TRBJ2-5, with TRBD2 as a possible D gene (5 bases). The CDR3 is made up of 13 amino acids. V gave up 8 bases and J gave up 2 bases, with 12 bases separating them. From germline, CDR1 is MGHRA and CDR2 YSYEKL.

V is TRBV19 and J is TRBJ2-1; 14 nucleotides line up with TRBD2. The CDR3 contains 16 residues. V shed 5 bases and J 7 bases; nucleotides not matched to a gene: 7. Germline assignment: CDR1 LNHDA and CDR2 SQIVND (reference sequence). The CDR3 loop reads CASSATGTSGRNEQFF. The CDR3 region has the DNA TGTGCCAGTAGTGCGACCGGGACTAGCGGGAGAAATGAGCAGTTCTTC.

The V and J genes are TRBV19 and TRBJ2-2; D might be TRBD1 (6 bases). This CDR3 is 15 amino acids long. Germline V gene lookup returns CDR1 LNHDA and CDR2 SQIVND (reference sequence). V was shortened by 1 base and J by 6 bases, with 12 bases between the two germline ends. The CDR3: CASSIGQGFSGELFF. CDR3 nucleotide sequence: TGTGCCAGTAGTATAGGGCAGGGGTTTTCCGGGGAGCTGTTTTTT. Full variable domain (remainder filled in from reference TRBV19 and TRBJ2-2): DGGITQSPKYLFRKEGQNVTLSCEQNLNHDAMYWYRQDPGQGLRLIYYSQIVNDFQKGDIAEGYSVSREKKESFPLTVTSAQKNPTAFYLCASSIGQGFSGELFFGEGSRLTVL.

Many counts were recorded for this clonotype. The chain employs TRBV27 and TRBJ2-3; 7 bases line up with TRBD1. The CDR3 is made up of 14 amino acids. Germline assignment: CDR1 MNHEY and CDR2 SMNVEV (reference sequence). V shed 4 bases, J shed 2 bases, and the junction held 3 bases outside the gene matches. The CDR3 loop is CASSWGQITDTQYF. For the CDR3, the DNA is TGTGCCAGCAGTTGGGGACAGATCACAGATACGCAGTATTTT.

This clonotype was seen only a few times. The V and J genes are TRBV20-1 and TRBJ1-5, with unresolved D. The germline V gene has CDR1 DFQATT and CDR2 SNEGSKA (reference sequence). Trimming left V 0 bases short and J 9 bases short, with 12 bases between. The CDR3 consists of 13 residues. Here the CDR3 DNA reads TGCAGTGCTAGAGATAGTTGGGTGGGGCCCCAGCATTTT. It is translated as CSARDSWVGPQHF.

The table lists this clonotype with many counts. This chain connects TRBV5-6 to TRBJ1-3; D not resolved. CDR3 length: 13 amino acids. The germline V gene encodes CDR1 SGHDT and CDR2 YYEEEE. The germline V and J ends were trimmed by 4 bases and 3 bases, with 8 bases remaining between them. The CDR3 is CASSPGLGNTIYF. CDR3 nucleotide sequence: TGTGCCAGCAGCCCGGGCCTTGGAAACACCATATATTTT.

This chain links TRBV5-1 with TRBJ2-7; weak D call: TRBD2 (5 bases). Trimming removed 0 bases from V and 2 bases from J, with 9 bases in between. Looked up from germline, CDR1 is SGHRS and CDR2 is YFSETQ. This CDR3 has 14 residues. Written as DNA, the CDR3 is TGCGCCAGCAGCTTGGGGGAGAGTGCCTACGAGCAGTACTTC. Its protein product is CASSLGESAYEQYF. Together with reference TRBV5-1 and TRBJ2-7, the CDR3 gives the full variable domain: KAGVTQTPRYLIKTRGQQVTLSCSPISGHRSVSWYQQTPGQGLQFLFEYFSETQRNKGNFPGRFSGRQFSNSRSEMNVSTLELGDSALYLCASSLGESAYEQYFGPGTRLTVT.

This sequence joins TRBV6-5 and TRBJ2-3, with 7 bases lining up with TRBD2. CDR3 length equals 22 residues. The germline CDR1 and CDR2 sequences are MNHEY and SVGAGI. V trimming: 6 bases; J trimming: 2 bases; junction bases outside the gene matches: 29. CDR3: CASRTTMGSNYGEGQATDTQYF. CDR3 bases: TGTGCCAGCAGGACAACTATGGGGAGCAACTATGGGGAGGGCCAGGCCACAGATACGCAGTATTTT.

This clonotype was recorded many times. The CDR3 nucleotides are TGTGCCAGCAGCGGGGTTAAAGGGACTAAAGTAGGCAATGAGCAGTTCTTC. Amino acid sequence: CASSGVKGTKVGNEQFF. The chain combines TRBV9 with TRBJ2-1; 7 bases fit TRBD2. CDR3 length: 17 amino acids. Germline lookup yields CDR1 SGDLS and CDR2 YYNGEE. J gave up 6 bases and V 3 bases, and 15 bases lay outside the gene matches.

This clonotype was counted many times. This chain links TRBV5-1 with TRBJ2-1; possible D gene TRBD1, 7 bases. This CDR3 has 20 amino acids. Trimming stripped 4 bases from V and 0 bases from J, with 26 bases between. Germline CDR1 is SGHRS and CDR2 is YFSETQ. The CDR3 loop is CASSVKTGMGGTSSYNEQFF. The CDR3 DNA reads TGCGCCAGCAGCGTCAAGACAGGGATGGGCGGGACGAGCTCCTACAATGAGCAGTTCTTC.

The chain couples TRBV25-1 to TRBJ1-3, with a tentative D call TRBD1 (6 bases). The CDR3 totals 13 residues. Trimming shortened V by 2 bases and J by 4 bases, and 6 bases separated the two germline ends. Germline V gene data show CDR1 as MGHDK and CDR2 as SYGVNS. CDR3 residues: CASSERGGNTIYF. DNA for the CDR3: TGTGCCAGCAGTGAAAGGGGGGGAAACACCATATATTTT.

The chain is built from TRBV6-2 or TRBV6-3 and TRBJ2-3, with D perhaps TRBD1 (5 bases). The V and J ends lost 4 bases and 0 bases respectively, with 14 bases between them. This CDR3 has 16 amino acids. Germline V CDR1 and CDR2: MNHEY, SVGEGT. In DNA form, the CDR3 reads TGTGCCAGCAGTTGGGATCGAGACAGAAGCACAGATACGCAGTATTTT. It is translated as CASSWDRDRSTDTQYF.

This clonotype showed up many times. The chain combines TRBV10-3 with TRBJ1-1, with 7 bases identical to TRBD1. The CDR3 loop spans 12 amino acids. With 11 bases clipped from V and 1 base from J, the junction kept 4 bases outside the gene matches. Germline V gene data show CDR1 as ENHRY and CDR2 as SYGVKD. This CDR3 is CAVGTANTEAFF. The CDR3 DNA sequence: TGTGCCGTGGGGACAGCGAACACTGAAGCTTTCTTT.

This clonotype showed up just a few times. The V gene is TRBV7-2, the J gene TRBJ2-5; D is uncertain. V shed 2 bases and J shed 5 bases, with 6 bases lying between them. In germline, CDR1 is SGHTA, CDR2 FQGNSA. The CDR3 spans 12 residues. CDR3 sequence reads: CASSLWRETQYF. In DNA form, the CDR3 reads TGTGCCAGCAGCTTATGGCGGGAGACCCAGTACTTC.

The chain uses TRBV7-6 and TRBJ2-1, with TRBD2 as a possible D gene (5 bases). Germline V lookup: CDR1 SGHVS, CDR2 FNYEAQ. Trimming cost V 5 bases and J 2 bases, with 22 bases left between them. The CDR3 extends over 18 amino acids. The CDR3: CASSPRERPILAYNEQFF. The CDR3 DNA reads TGTGCCAGCAGCCCTAGGGAGCGCCCCATTTTAGCCTACAATGAGCAGTTCTTC. The full variable domain, its missing parts supplied by reference TRBV7-6 and TRBJ2-1, is GAGVSQSPRYKVTKRGQDVALRCDPISGHVSLYWYRQALGQGPEFLTYFNYEAQQDKSGLPNDRFSAERPEGSISTLTIQRTEQRDSAMYRCASSPRERPILAYNEQFFGPGTRLTVL.

This clonotype was detected ten times or more. The chain has TRBV2 and TRBJ1-1; 12 bases line up with TRBD1. The CDR3 is 15 amino acids. The J segment lost 6 bases and the V segment lost 8 bases, leaving 10 bases of the junction unmatched. Per germline, CDR1 SNHLY and CDR2 FYNNEI. CDR3 DNA: TGTGCCAGCTGCCCGATGGGACAGGGGGCTCCTGAAGCTTTCTTT. This sequence encodes CASCPMGQGAPEAFF.

The V gene is TRBV5-6, the J gene TRBJ2-7; no firm D call. The germline CDR1 and CDR2 sequences are SGHDT and YYEEEE. CDR3 length: 15 residues. V dropped 0 bases and J dropped 5 bases, with 15 bases sitting between them. The CDR3 loop is CASSLAQRPGDEQYF. CDR3 sequence (DNA): TGTGCCAGCAGCTTGGCCCAGAGACCTGGGGACGAGCAGTACTTC.

In its sample, this clonotype was seen many times. The chain joins TRBV5-1 to TRBJ2-5; D unclear. This CDR3 comprises 13 residues. Germline V lookup: CDR1 SGHRS, CDR2 YFSETQ. Trimming cost V 1 base and J 4 bases, with 8 bases left between them. The CDR3 is CASSLTLGETQYF. The DNA of the CDR3 is TGCGCCAGCAGCTTGACGTTGGGAGAGACCCAGTACTTC. The full variable domain, completed using reference TRBV5-1 and TRBJ2-5, is KAGVTQTPRYLIKTRGQQVTLSCSPISGHRSVSWYQQTPGQGLQFLFEYFSETQRNKGNFPGRFSGRQFSNSRSEMNVSTLELGDSALYLCASSLTLGETQYFGPGTRLLVL.